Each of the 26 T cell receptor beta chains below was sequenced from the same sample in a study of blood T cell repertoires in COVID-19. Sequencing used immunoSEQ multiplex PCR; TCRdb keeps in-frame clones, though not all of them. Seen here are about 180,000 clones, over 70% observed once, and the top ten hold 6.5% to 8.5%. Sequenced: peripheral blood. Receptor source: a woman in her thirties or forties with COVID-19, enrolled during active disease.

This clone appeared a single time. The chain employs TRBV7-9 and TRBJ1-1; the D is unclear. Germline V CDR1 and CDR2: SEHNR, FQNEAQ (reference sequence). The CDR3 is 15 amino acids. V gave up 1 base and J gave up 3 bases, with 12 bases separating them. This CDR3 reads CASSLGPHGDTEAFF. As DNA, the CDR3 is TGTGCCAGCAGCTTAGGGCCTCACGGGGACACTGAAGCTTTCTTT.

The CDR3 DNA sequence: TGTGCCAGCAGCGTGAGGACAGGGGGGATAACCAATGAGCAGTTCTTC. It codes for CASSVRTGGITNEQFF. The gene calls are TRBV9 and TRBJ2-1; TRBD1 matches 10 bases. The V gene end was trimmed by 2 bases and the J gene end by 6 bases; junction bases not matched to a gene: 8. This CDR3 is built from 16 residues. CDR1 is SGDLS and CDR2 is YYNGEE in the germline V gene.

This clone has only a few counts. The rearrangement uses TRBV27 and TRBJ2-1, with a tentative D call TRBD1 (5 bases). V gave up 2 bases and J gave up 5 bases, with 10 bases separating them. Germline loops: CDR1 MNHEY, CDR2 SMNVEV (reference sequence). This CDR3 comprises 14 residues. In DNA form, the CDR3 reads TGTGCCAGCAGTTTAAGGGGCCTTAACAATGAGCAGTTCTTC. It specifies CASSLRGLNNEQFF.

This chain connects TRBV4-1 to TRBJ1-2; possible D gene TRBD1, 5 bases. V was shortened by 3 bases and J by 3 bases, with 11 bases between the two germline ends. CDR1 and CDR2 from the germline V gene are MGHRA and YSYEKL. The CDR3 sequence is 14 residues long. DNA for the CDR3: TGCGCCAGCAGCCACTCTTCGGGGGACTATGGCTACACCTTC. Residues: CASSHSSGDYGYTF.

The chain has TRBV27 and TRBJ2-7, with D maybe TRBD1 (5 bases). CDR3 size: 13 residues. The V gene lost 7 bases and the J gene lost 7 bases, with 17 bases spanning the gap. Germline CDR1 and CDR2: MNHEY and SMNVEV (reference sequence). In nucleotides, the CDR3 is TGTGCCAGCAACCCGACAGACTCGTGGGAGCAGTACTTC. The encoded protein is CASNPTDSWEQYF.

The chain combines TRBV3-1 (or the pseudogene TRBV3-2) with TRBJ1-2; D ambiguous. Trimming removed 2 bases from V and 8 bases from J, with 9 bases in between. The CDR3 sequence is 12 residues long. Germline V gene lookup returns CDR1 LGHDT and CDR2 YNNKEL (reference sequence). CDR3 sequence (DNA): TGTGCCAGCAGCCAAACGGTAGTCGGCTACACCTTC. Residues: CASSQTVVGYTF.

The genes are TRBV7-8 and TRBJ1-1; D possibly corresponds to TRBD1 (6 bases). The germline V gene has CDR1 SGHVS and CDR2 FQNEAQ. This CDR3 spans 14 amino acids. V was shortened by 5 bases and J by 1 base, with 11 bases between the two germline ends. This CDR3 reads CASSPGHRNTEAFF. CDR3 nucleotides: TGTGCCAGCAGCCCGGGACACCGGAACACTGAAGCTTTCTTT.

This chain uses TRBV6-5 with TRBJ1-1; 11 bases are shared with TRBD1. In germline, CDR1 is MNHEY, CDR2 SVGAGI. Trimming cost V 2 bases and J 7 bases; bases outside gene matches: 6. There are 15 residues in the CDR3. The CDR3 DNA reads TGTGCCAGCAGTTACCTAGGACAGGGGGCAATTGAAGCTTTCTTT. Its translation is CASSYLGQGAIEAFF.

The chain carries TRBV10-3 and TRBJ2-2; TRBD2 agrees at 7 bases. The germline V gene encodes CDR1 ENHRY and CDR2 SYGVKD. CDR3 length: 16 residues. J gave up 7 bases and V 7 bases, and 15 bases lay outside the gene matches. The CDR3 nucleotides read TGTGCCATCATATGGACTAAGCGGGGTTTTAACGGGGAGCTGTTTTTT. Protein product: CAIIWTKRGFNGELFF.

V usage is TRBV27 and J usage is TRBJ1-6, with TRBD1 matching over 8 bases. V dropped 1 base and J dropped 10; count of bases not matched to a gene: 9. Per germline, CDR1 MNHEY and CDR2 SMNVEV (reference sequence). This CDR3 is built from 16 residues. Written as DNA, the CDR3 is TGTGCCAGCAGTTTATACCCTAGACAGGGGAGCTCACCCCTCCACTTT. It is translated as CASSLYPRQGSSPLHF.

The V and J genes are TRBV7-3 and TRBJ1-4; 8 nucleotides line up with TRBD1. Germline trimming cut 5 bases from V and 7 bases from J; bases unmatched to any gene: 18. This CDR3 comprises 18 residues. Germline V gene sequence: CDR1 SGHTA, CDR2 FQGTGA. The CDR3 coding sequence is TGTGCCAGCAGCCTACTACCACCGACAGGGGATGAGAGTGAAAAACTGTTTTTT. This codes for CASSLLPPTGDESEKLFF.

CDR3 DNA sequence: TGTGCCACCAGCAGGGTCCGGGACAGGGGGGGGATTGGGACTGAAAAACTGTTTTTT. Translated: CATSRVRDRGGIGTEKLFF. This rearrangement joins TRBV15 to TRBJ1-4, with 11 bases identical to TRBD1. CDR3 length: 19 residues. V dropped 3 bases and J dropped 7; count of bases not matched to a gene: 16. Germline CDR1 is LNHNV and CDR2 is YYDKDF (reference sequence).

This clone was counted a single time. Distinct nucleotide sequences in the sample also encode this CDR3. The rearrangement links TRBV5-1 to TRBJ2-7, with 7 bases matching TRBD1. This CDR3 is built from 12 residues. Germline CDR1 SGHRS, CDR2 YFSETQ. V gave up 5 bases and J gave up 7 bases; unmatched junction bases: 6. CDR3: CASSLDRLEQYF. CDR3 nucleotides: TGCGCCAGCAGTCTGGACAGGCTGGAGCAGTACTTC. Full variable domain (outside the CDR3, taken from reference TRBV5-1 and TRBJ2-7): KAGVTQTPRYLIKTRGQQVTLSCSPISGHRSVSWYQQTPGQGLQFLFEYFSETQRNKGNFPGRFSGRQFSNSRSEMNVSTLELGDSALYLCASSLDRLEQYFGPGTRLTVT.

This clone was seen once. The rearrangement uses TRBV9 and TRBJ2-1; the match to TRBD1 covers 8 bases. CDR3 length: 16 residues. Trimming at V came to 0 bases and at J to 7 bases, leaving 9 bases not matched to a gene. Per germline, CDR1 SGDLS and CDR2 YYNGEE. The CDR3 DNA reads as TGTGCCAGCAGCGTAGCGAGGACAGGGCAAACTAATGAGCAGTTCTTC. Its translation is CASSVARTGQTNEQFF.

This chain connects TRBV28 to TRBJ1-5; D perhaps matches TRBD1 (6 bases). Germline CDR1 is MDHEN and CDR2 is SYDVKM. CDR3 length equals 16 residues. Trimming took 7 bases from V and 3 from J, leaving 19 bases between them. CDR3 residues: CASTEGEGRDNQPQHF. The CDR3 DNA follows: TGTGCCAGCACCGAGGGGGAGGGGAGGGACAATCAGCCCCAGCATTTT.

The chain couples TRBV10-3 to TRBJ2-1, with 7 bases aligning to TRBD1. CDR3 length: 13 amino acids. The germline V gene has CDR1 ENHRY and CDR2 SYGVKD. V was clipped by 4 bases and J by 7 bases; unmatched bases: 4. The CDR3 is CAISGQGTNEQFF. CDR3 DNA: TGTGCCATCAGTGGACAGGGTACGAATGAGCAGTTCTTC.

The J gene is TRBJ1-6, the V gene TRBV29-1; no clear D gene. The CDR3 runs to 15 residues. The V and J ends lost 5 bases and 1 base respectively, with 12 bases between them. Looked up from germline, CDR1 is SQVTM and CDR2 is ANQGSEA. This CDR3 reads CSVRLRLSYNSPLHF. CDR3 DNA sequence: TGCAGCGTTAGATTGAGGTTATCCTATAATTCACCCCTCCACTTT.

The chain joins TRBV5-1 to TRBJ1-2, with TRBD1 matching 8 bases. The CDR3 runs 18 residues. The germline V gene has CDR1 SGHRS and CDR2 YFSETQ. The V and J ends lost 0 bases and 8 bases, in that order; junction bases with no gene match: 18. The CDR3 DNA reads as TGCGCCAGCAGCTTGGCCGGCTTGTTTCAGGGGGCGCTCGGCGGCTACACCTTC. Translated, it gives CASSLAGLFQGALGGYTF.

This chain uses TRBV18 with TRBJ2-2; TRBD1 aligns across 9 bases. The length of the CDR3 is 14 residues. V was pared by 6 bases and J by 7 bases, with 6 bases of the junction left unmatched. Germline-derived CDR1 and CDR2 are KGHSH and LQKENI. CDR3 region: CASSQRQGVGELFF. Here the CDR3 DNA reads TGTGCCAGCTCTCAACGACAGGGGGTCGGGGAGCTGTTTTTT.

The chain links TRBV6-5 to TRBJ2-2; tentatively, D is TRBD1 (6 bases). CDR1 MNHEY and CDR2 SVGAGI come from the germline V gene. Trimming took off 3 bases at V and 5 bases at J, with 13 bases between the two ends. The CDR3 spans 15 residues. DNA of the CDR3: TGTGCCAGCAGTTATGGACAGATTTTAACCGGGGAGCTGTTTTTT. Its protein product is CASSYGQILTGELFF.

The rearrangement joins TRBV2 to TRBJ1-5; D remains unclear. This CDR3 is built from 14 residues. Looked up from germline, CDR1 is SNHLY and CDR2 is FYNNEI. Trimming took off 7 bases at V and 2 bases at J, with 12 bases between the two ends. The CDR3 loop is CASNPGRGNQPQHF. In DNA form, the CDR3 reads TGTGCCAGCAATCCGGGGAGGGGCAATCAGCCCCAGCATTTT.

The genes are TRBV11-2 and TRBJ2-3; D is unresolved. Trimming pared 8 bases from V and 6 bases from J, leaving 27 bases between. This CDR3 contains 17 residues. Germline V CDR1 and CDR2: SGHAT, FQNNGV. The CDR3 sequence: CASSPGTGVILLDTQYF. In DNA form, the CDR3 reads TGTGCCAGCTCCCCCGGTACGGGTGTGATCTTGTTGGATACGCAGTATTTT.

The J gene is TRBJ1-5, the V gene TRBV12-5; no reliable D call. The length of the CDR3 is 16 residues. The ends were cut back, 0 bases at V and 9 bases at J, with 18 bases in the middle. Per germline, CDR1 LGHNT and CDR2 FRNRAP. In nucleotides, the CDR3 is TGTGCTAGTGGTTTGGTACTACCGCGGGGTGCGGGGCCCCAGCATTTT. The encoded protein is CASGLVLPRGAGPQHF.

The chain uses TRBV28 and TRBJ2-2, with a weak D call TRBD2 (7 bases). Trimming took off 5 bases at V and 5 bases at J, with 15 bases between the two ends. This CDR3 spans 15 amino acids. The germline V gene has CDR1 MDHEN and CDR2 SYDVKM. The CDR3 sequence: CASSELQGGTGELFF. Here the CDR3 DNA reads TGTGCCAGCAGTGAATTACAGGGAGGGACCGGGGAGCTGTTTTTT.

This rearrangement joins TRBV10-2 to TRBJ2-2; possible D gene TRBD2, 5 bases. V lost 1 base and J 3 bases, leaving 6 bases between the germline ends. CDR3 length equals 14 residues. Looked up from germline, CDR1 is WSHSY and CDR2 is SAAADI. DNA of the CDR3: TGCGCCAGCAGTGAGTTGCGGGACACCGGGGAGCTGTTTTTT. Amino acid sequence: CASSELRDTGELFF.

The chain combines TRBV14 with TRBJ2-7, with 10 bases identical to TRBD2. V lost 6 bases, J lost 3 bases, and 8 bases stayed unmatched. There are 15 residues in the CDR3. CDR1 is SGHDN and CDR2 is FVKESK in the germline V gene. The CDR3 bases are TGTGCCAGCAGGGACTTAAGCGGGGGGGTCTACGAGCAGTACTTC. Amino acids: CASRDLSGGVYEQYF.